This TCR beta chain was found in a study of blood T cell repertoires in COVID-19. Across the whole study: The United States, Italy and Spain were the sources of the acute and convalescent COVID-19 samples. The analysed material was cDNA or gDNA that came from T cells, B-cell-depleted T cells, or PBMCs.

TCRdb keeps only in-frame clones here, not all; method: immunoSEQ multiplex PCR. Of 290,000 or so clones listed, roughly 92% are singletons. CDR3 length: 13 residues. With V trimmed by 0 bases and J by 12 bases, 6 bases remained unmatched. The germline V gene encodes CDR1 GTSNPN and CDR2 SVGIG (reference sequence). Sequenced input: peripheral blood. The genes are TRBV30 and TRBJ1-5; 9 positions agree with TRBD1. The receptor was derived from a woman younger than 45 with COVID-19, enrolled during active disease. The CDR3 coding sequence is TGTGCCTGGAGTGTCAAACAGGGGGCGGTCCAGCATTTT. Encoded protein: CAWSVKQGAVQHF.